This is a list of T cell receptor beta chains from one sample in a study of OX40 agonist ivuxolimab in advanced cancers. The method was immunoSEQ multiplex PCR; TCRdb's version includes in-frame clones alone and lacks a portion of them. This repertoire shows approximately 70,000 clones, around 89% found once; its top ten account for less than 0.65%. Sequencing used CD4+ or CD8+ T cells sorted from blood, obtained in a trial of the OX40 agonist ivuxolimab. The receptors shown here come from an adult with an advanced solid tumor such as melanoma, head and neck, liver or kidney cancer. The CDR3 runs from the conserved cysteine through the conserved F or W. Each record gives: D gene, clone size, J gene, V gene, CDR3 DNA, CDR3 protein. D genes are given only for firm matches. For some rows the clone size is stated as once, few or many, or as a class when expanded; others skip it.

.	.	TRBJ2-1	TRBV11-2	TGTGCCAGCAGCTTACCTCAGGGGAGTTCCTACAATGAGCAGTTCTTC	CASSLPQGSSYNEQFF
.	.	TRBJ2-1	TRBV6-5	TGTGCCAGCAGTTACGCCGGGGGTCCAACTAATGAGCAGTTCTTC	CASSYAGGPTNEQFF
TRBD2	.	TRBJ2-5	TRBV28	TGTGCCAGCAGTTTTACTAGCGGGGTTGTGACCCAGTACTTC	CASSFTSGVVTQYF
TRBD1	.	TRBJ2-5	TRBV18	TGTGCCAGCTCACAAGGGACAGGGAGAGAAGAGACCCAGTACTTC	CASSQGTGREETQYF
.	.	TRBJ2-5	TRBV2	TGTGCCAGCAGACTACGTGGCGGGGGCCCTGGGGAGACCCAGTACTTC	CASRLRGGGPGETQYF
TRBD2	.	TRBJ2-3	TRBV25-1	TGTGCCAGCAGTGAAGACCACGGGGGGGACACAGATACGCAGTATTTT	CASSEDHGGDTDTQYF
.	.	TRBJ1-5	TRBV6-1	TGTGCCAGCAGTGAAGAAGCTTTGGACCCCCGGGAGCCCCAGCATTTT	CASSEEALDPREPQHF
TRBD2	.	TRBJ2-5	TRBV12-5	TGTGCTAGTGGTTTGGTACGGGACGGCGGGGGGCCGTTCCAAGAGACCCAGTACTTC	CASGLVRDGGGPFQETQYF
.	.	TRBJ2-2	TRBV2	TGTGCCAGCAGGGGGACACAAGTTGGGGAGCTGTTTTTT	CASRGTQVGELFF
.	.	TRBJ1-2	TRBV20-1	TGCAGTGCCCGCCAGGGGAATGGCTACACCTTC	CSARQGNGYTF
.	.	TRBJ2-7	TRBV18	TGTGCCAGCTCATACACCTACCGGGACAACTACGAGCAGTACTTC	CASSYTYRDNYEQYF
.	.	TRBJ1-6	TRBV30	TGTGCCTTTGACAGGTATTCATCACCCCTCCACTTT	CAFDRYSSPLHF
.	.	TRBJ1-5	TRBV2	TGTGCCAGCAGGGCCATCTATCCAAGCAATCAGCCCCAGCATTTT	CASRAIYPSNQPQHF
TRBD2	.	TRBJ2-1	TRBV6-1	TGTGCCAGCAGTGGGGGACTAGCGGGTGCCAATGAGCAGTTCTTC	CASSGGLAGANEQFF
.	.	TRBJ2-3	TRBV2	TGTGCCAGCAGTGAACGTCGGCCTACATCGGGAGATACGCAGTATTTT	CASSERRPTSGDTQYF
.	.	TRBJ1-1	TRBV12-5	TGTGCTAGTGGTCTCGCGGGGGCCCAGAGGGCTTTCTTT	CASGLAGAQRAFF
.	.	TRBJ2-3	TRBV18	TGTGCCAGCTCACCAGGGTTGGGGCAGGGCTCGAAAGATACGCAGTATTTT	CASSPGLGQGSKDTQYF
TRBD2	.	TRBJ2-5	TRBV4-1	TGCGCCAGCAGCCCGGGACTAGCGGCGCGGACCCAGTACTTC	CASSPGLAARTQYF
.	.	TRBJ1-4	TRBV11-2	TGTGCCAGCAGCTTCTCCAGGCGTGAAAAACTGTTTTTT	CASSFSRREKLFF
TRBD1	.	TRBJ2-1	TRBV9	TGTGCCAGCAGCGCATCCGACAGGGGGAGGTACAATGAGCAGTTCTTC	CASSASDRGRYNEQFF
TRBD1	once	TRBJ2-5	TRBV28	TGTGCCAGCAGCTCGAACAGGGGTGGGGACCAAGAGACCCAGTACTTC	CASSSNRGGDQETQYF
TRBD1	.	TRBJ1-5	TRBV30	TGTGCCTGGAGTGCCGAGACAGGGGGCAATCAGCCCCAGCATTTT	CAWSAETGGNQPQHF
TRBD1	.	TRBJ2-7	TRBV5-1	TGCGCCAGCAGAGAGACAGGGGGGTACGAGCAGTACTTC	CASRETGGYEQYF
.	once	TRBJ2-5	TRBV15	TGTGCCACTAACACGGAGACCCAGTACTTC	CATNTETQYF
.	.	TRBJ1-1	TRBV15	TGTGCCACCAGCAGAGTTGACAGATCCAACACTGAAGCTTTCTTT	CATSRVDRSNTEAFF